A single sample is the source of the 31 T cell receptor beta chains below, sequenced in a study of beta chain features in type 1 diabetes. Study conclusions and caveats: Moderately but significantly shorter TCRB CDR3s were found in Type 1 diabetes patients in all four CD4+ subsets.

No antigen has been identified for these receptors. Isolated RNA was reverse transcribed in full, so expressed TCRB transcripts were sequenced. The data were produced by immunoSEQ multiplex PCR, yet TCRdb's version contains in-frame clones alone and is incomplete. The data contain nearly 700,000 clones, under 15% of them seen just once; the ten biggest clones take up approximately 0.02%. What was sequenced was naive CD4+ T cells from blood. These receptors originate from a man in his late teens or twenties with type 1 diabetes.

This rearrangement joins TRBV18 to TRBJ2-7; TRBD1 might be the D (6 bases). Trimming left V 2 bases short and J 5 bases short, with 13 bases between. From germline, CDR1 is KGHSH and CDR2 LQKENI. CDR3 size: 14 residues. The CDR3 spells CASSPSVAGDEQYF. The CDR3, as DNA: TGTGCCAGCTCACCAAGCGTCGCAGGGGACGAGCAGTACTTC.

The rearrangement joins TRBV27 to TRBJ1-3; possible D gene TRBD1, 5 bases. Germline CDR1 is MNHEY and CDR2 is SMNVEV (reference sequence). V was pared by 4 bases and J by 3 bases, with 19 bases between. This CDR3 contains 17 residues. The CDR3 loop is CASSSSLGGIGGNTIYF. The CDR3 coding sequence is TGTGCCAGCAGTTCTAGTCTGGGGGGAATCGGTGGAAACACCATATATTTT.

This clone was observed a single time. In DNA, the CDR3 is TGTGCCAGCAGTTTAGGGCAGGAGGGGGATACGCAGTATTTT. Translated: CASSLGQEGDTQYF. V is TRBV6-6 and J is TRBJ2-3; D may be TRBD2 (6 bases). The CDR3 is 14 residues long. The V gene's germline CDR1 is MNHNY and CDR2 SVGAGI (reference sequence). V lost 4 bases, J lost 6 bases, and 14 bases lay in between.

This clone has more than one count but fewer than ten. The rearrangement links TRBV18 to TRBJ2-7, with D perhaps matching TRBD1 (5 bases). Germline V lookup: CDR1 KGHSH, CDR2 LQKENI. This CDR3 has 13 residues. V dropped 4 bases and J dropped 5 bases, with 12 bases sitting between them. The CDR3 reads CASSLDISNEQYF. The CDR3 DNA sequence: TGTGCCAGCTCACTGGACATCAGCAACGAGCAGTACTTC. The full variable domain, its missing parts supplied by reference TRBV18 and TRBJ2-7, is NAGVMQNPRHLVRRRGQEARLRCSPMKGHSHVYWYRQLPEEGLKFMVYLQKENIIDESGMPKERFSAEFPKEGPSILRIQQVVRGDSAAYFCASSLDISNEQYFGPGTRLTVT.

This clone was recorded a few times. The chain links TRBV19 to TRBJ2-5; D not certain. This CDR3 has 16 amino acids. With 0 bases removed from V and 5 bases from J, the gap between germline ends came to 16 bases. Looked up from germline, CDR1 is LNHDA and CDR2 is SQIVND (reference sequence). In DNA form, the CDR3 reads TGTGCCAGTAGTATAGAGGCCCACGCACCCGGGGAGACCCAGTACTTC. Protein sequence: CASSIEAHAPGETQYF.

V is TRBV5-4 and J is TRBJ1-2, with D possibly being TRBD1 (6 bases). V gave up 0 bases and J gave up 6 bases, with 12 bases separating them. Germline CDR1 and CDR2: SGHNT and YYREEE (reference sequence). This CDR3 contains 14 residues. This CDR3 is CASSLGRDTHGYTF. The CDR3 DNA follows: TGTGCCAGCAGCTTGGGCCGGGACACACATGGCTACACCTTC. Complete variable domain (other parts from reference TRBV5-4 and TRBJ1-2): ETGVTQSPTHLIKTRGQQVTLRCSSQSGHNTVSWYQQALGQGPQFIFQYYREEENGRGNFPPRFSGLQFPNYSSELNVNALELDDSALYLCASSLGRDTHGYTFGSGTRLTVV.

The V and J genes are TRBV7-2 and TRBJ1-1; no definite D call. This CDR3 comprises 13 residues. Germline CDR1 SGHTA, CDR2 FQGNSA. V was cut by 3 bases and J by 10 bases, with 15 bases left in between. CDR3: CASSFSQTVGAFF. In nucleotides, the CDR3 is TGTGCCAGCAGCTTCTCACAGACCGTGGGAGCTTTCTTT.

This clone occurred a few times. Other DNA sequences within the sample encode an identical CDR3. CDR3 nucleotide sequence: TGTGCCACCAGCAGAGATCGGGCGAGCGGGGAGCAGTACTTC. Protein product: CATSRDRASGEQYF. The V gene is TRBV15, the J gene TRBJ2-7, with D possibly being TRBD2 (6 bases). Trimming cost V 0 bases and J 7 bases, with 13 bases left between them. CDR1 is LNHNV and CDR2 is YYDKDF in the germline V gene (reference sequence). The CDR3 has 14 residues.

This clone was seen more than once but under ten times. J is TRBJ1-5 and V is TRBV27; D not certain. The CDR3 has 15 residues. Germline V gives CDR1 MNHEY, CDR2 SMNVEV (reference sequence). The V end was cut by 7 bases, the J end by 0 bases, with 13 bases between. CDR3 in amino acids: CASTPSPDSNQPQHF. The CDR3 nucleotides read TGTGCCAGCACCCCCTCCCCAGATAGCAATCAGCCCCAGCATTTT.

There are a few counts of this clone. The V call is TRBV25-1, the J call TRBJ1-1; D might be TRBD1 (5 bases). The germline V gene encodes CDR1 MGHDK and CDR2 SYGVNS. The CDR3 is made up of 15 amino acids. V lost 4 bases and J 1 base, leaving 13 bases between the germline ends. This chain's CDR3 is CASSGDPGENTEAFF. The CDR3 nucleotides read TGTGCCAGCAGTGGGGACCCCGGGGAGAACACTGAAGCTTTCTTT. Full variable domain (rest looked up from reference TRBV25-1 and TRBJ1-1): EADIYQTPRYLVIGTGKKITLECSQTMGHDKMYWYQQDPGMELHLIHYSYGVNSTEKGDLSSESTVSRIRTEHFPLTLESARPSHTSQYLCASSGDPGENTEAFFGQGTRLTVV.

This CDR3 reads CASSPSEGQPQHF. For the CDR3, the DNA is TGTGCCAGCTCACCCTCGGAGGGTCAGCCCCAGCATTTT. The chain links TRBV18 to TRBJ1-5; no clear D. The V gene's germline CDR1 is KGHSH and CDR2 LQKENI. Trimming left V 3 bases short and J 6 bases short, with 9 bases between. This CDR3 comprises 13 residues.

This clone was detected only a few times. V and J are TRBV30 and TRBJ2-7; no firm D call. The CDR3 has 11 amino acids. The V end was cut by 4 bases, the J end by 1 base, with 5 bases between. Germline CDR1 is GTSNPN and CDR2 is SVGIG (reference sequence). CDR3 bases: TGTGCCTGGACGGATTCCTACGAGCAGTACTTC. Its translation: CAWTDSYEQYF.

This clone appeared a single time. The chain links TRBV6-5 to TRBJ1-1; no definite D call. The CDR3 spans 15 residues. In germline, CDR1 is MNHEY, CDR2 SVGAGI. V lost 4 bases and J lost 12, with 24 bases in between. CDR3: CASSSRLTTLGGSFF. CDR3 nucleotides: TGTGCCAGCAGTTCCCGCCTGACGACTTTGGGCGGGTCTTTCTTT.

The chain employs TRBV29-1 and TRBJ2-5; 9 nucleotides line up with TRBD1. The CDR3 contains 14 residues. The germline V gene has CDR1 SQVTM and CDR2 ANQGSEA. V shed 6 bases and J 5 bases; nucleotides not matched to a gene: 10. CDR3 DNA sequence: TGCAGCGTGGGCACAGGGGGCGCCGGGGAGACCCAGTACTTC. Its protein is CSVGTGGAGETQYF.

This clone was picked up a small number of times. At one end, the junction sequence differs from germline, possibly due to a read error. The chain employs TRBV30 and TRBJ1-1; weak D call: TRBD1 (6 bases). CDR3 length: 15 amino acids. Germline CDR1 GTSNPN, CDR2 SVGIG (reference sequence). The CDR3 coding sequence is TGTGCCTGGAGTGTACTCGACAGGATGAACGCTGAAGCTTTCTTT. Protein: CAWSVLDRMNAEAFF.

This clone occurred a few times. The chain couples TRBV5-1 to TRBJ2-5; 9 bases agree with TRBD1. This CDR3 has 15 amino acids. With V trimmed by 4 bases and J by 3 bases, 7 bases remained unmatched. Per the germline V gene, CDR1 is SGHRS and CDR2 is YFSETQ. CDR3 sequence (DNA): TGCGCCAGCAGCGATAATACAGGGGGCGAAGAGACCCAGTACTTC. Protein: CASSDNTGGEETQYF.

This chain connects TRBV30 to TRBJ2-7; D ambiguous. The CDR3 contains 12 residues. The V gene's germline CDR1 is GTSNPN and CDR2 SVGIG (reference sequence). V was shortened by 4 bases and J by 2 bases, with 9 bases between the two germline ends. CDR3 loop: CAWTDAAYEQYF. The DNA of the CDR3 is TGTGCCTGGACTGACGCAGCCTACGAGCAGTACTTC. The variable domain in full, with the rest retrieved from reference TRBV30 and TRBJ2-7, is SQTIHQWPATLVQPVGSPLSLECTVEGTSNPNLYWYRQAAGRGLQLLFYSVGIGQISSEVPQNLSASRPQDRQFILSSKKLLLSDSGFYLCAWTDAAYEQYFGPGTRLTVT.

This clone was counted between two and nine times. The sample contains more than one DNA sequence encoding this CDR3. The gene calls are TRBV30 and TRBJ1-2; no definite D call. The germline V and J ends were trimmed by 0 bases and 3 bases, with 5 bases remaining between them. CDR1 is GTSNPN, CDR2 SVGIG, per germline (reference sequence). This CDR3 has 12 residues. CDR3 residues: CAWSVTYYGYTF. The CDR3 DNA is TGTGCCTGGAGTGTAACCTACTATGGCTACACCTTC.

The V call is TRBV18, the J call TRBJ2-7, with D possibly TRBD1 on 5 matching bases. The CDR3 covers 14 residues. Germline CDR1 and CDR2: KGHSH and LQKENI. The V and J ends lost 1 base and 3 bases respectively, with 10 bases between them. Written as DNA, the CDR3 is TGTGCCAGCTCACCACGCACAGGCCTCTACGAGCAGTACTTC. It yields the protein CASSPRTGLYEQYF. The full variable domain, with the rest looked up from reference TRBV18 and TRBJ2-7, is NAGVMQNPRHLVRRRGQEARLRCSPMKGHSHVYWYRQLPEEGLKFMVYLQKENIIDESGMPKERFSAEFPKEGPSILRIQQVVRGDSAAYFCASSPRTGLYEQYFGPGTRLTVT.

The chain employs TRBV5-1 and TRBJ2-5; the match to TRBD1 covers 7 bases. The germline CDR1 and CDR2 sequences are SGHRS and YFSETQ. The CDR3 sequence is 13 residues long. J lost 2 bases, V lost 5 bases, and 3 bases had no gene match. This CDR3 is CASRGTEQETQYF. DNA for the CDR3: TGCGCCAGCAGGGGGACAGAGCAAGAGACCCAGTACTTC.

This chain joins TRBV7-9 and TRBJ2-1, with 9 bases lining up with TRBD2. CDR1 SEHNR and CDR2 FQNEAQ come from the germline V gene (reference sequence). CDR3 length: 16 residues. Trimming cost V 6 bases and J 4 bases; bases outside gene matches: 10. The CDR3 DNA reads TGTGCCAGCAGTTATTATAGCGGGGGAGCTTACAATGAGCAGTTCTTC. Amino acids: CASSYYSGGAYNEQFF.

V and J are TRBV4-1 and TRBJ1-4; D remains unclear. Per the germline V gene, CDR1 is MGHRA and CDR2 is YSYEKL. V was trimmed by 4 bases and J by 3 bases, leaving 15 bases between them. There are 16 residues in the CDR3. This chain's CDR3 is CASSPMPDGSNEKLFF. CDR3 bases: TGCGCCAGCAGCCCCATGCCCGACGGTTCTAATGAAAAACTGTTTTTT.

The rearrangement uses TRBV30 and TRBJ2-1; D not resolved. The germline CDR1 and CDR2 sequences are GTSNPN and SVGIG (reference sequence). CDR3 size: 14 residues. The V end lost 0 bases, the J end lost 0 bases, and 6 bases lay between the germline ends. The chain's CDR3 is CAWSVQDSYNEQFF. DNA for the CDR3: TGTGCCTGGAGTGTACAAGACTCCTACAATGAGCAGTTCTTC. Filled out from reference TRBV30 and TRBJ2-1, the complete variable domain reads SQTIHQWPATLVQPVGSPLSLECTVEGTSNPNLYWYRQAAGRGLQLLFYSVGIGQISSEVPQNLSASRPQDRQFILSSKKLLLSDSGFYLCAWSVQDSYNEQFFGPGTRLTVL.

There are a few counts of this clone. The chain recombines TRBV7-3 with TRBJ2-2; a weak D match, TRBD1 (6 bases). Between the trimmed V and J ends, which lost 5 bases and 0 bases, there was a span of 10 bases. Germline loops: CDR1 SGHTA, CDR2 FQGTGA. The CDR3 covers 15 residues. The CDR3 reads CASSEDSTNTGELFF. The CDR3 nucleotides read TGTGCCAGCAGCGAGGACAGCACGAACACCGGGGAGCTGTTTTTT.

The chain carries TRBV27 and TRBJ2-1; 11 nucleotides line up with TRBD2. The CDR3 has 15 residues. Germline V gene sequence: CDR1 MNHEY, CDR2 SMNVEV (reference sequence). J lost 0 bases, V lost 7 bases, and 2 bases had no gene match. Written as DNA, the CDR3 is TGTGCCAGCACTCTAGCGGGGGGCTCCTACAATGAGCAGTTCTTC. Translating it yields CASTLAGGSYNEQFF.

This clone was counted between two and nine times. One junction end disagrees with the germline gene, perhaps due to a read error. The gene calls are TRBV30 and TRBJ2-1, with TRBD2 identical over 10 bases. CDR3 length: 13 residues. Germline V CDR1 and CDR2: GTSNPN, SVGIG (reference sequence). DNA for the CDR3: TGTGCCCGGAGCGGGGGGGTCCTCAATGAGCAGTTCTTC. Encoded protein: CARSGGVLNEQFF.

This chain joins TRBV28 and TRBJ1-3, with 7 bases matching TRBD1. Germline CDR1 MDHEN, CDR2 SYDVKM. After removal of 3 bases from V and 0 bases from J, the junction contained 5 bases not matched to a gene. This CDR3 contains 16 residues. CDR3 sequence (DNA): TGTGCCAGCAGTTTGGGACAGAGAAGCTCTGGAAACACCATATATTTT. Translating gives CASSLGQRSSGNTIYF.

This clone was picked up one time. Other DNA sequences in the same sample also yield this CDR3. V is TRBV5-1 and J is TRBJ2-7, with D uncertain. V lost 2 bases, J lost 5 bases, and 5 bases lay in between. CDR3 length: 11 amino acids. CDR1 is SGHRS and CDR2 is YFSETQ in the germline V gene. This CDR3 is CASSFGNEQYF. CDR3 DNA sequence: TGCGCCAGCAGCTTCGGCAACGAGCAGTACTTC.

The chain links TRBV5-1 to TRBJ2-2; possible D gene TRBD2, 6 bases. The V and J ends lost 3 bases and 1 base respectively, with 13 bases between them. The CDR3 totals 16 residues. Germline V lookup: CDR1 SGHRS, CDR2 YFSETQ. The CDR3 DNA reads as TGCGCCAGCAGCTCCGGCGCGGGACTGAACACCGGGGAGCTGTTTTTT. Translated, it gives CASSSGAGLNTGELFF. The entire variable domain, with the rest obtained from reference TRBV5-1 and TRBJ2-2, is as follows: KAGVTQTPRYLIKTRGQQVTLSCSPISGHRSVSWYQQTPGQGLQFLFEYFSETQRNKGNFPGRFSGRQFSNSRSEMNVSTLELGDSALYLCASSSGAGLNTGELFFGEGSRLTVL.

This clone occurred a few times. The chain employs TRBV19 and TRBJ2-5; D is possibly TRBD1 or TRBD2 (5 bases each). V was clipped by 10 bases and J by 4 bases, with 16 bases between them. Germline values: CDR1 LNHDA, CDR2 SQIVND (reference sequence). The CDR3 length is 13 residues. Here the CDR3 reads CATRRWGGETQYF. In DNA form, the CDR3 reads TGTGCCACACGGAGGTGGGGCGGAGAGACCCAGTACTTC.

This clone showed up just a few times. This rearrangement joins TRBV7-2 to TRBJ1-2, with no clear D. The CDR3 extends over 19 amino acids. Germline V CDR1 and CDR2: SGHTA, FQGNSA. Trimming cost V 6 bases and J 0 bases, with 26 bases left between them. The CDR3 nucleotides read TGTGCCAGCAGGCCCCCCTGGACTCTCCGCCGGATTACTAACTATGGCTACACCTTC. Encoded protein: CASRPPWTLRRITNYGYTF.